This is a list of T cell receptor beta chains from one sample in a study of shared clonotypes between healthy human individuals. Generated by immunoSEQ multiplex PCR, the TCRdb table keeps only in-frame clones and is missing some. The table lists roughly 850,000 clones, 95% to 97% of them singletons, with about 0.25% in the top ten. The material sequenced was naive CD8+ T cells sorted from blood. Every receptor here comes from a man aged 30 to 39 in good health. Each CDR3 is given with its conserved first and last residue. The D gene is left open where the match is weak. Some rows mark clone size as missing; the rest say once, few, many or name a class of expanded clone.

J gene | D gene | V gene | clone size | CDR3 protein | CDR3 DNA
TRBJ1-2 | TRBD1 | TRBV5-6 | - | CASSQQGARYGYTF | TGTGCCAGCAGCCAGCAGGGGGCCAGGTATGGCTACACCTTC
TRBJ2-1 | - | TRBV9 | - | CASNIPGIGDNEQFF | TGTGCCAGCAACATACCGGGCATAGGAGACAATGAGCAGTTCTTC
TRBJ2-3 | - | TRBV7-7 | - | CASSLKSADTQYF | TGTGCTAGCAGCTTAAAGTCGGCAGATACGCAGTATTTT
TRBJ2-5 | - | TRBV4-1 | once | CASSQDTPVGEYRETQYF | TGCGCCAGCAGCCAAGATACCCCAGTGGGGGAGTATCGAGAGACCCAGTACTTC
TRBJ1-5 | - | TRBV28 | - | CASSFVSGLPNQPQHF | TGTGCCAGCAGTTTTGTCTCGGGCCTCCCTAATCAGCCCCAGCATTTT
TRBJ2-2 | - | TRBV4-3 | - | CASSQDRRLVNTGELFF | TGCGCCAGCAGCCAAGATCGGAGACTAGTGAACACCGGGGAGCTGTTTTTT
TRBJ2-7 | - | TRBV2 | - | CASSENEQYF | TGTGCCAGCAGTGAAAACGAGCAGTACTTC
TRBJ1-5 | - | TRBV10-2 | - | CASSEVSASNQPQHF | TGCGCCAGCAGTGAGGTTTCAGCTAGCAATCAGCCCCAGCATTTT
TRBJ2-1 | TRBD1 | TRBV6-1 | - | CASLTGTGGFDEQFF | TGTGCCAGCCTAACCGGGACAGGGGGTTTCGATGAGCAGTTCTTC
TRBJ1-1 | - | TRBV15 | - | CATSRGPGTEAFF | TGTGCCACCAGCAGAGGTCCAGGGACTGAAGCTTTCTTT
TRBJ2-2 | - | TRBV28 | - | CASSFGLLGTGELFF | TGTGCCAGCAGTTTCGGGCTACTCGGGACCGGGGAGCTGTTTTTT
TRBJ2-3 | - | TRBV27 | - | CASSFFGDTQYF | TGTGCCAGCAGTTTTTTCGGAGATACGCAGTATTTT
TRBJ2-7 | TRBD1 | TRBV7-8 | - | CASSLLSGQLVYEQYF | TGTGCCAGCAGTCTTCTATCGGGACAGCTTGTCTACGAGCAGTACTTC
TRBJ2-7 | - | TRBV7-9 | - | CASSSGLGIGYEQYF | TGTGCCAGCAGCTCCGGCCTGGGGATCGGCTACGAGCAGTACTTC
TRBJ2-7 | TRBD1 | TRBV14 | - | CASRRRGQGAPYEQYF | TGTGCCAGCAGGCGAAGAGGACAGGGCGCACCCTACGAGCAGTACTTC
TRBJ1-1 | - | TRBV7-9 | - | CASSLTEGGTEAFF | TGTGCCAGCAGCCTGACAGAGGGGGGGACTGAAGCTTTCTTT
TRBJ2-1 | - | TRBV6-4 | - | CASSDREGYNEQFF | TGTGCCAGCAGTGACCGGGAAGGATACAATGAGCAGTTCTTC
TRBJ2-7 | TRBD2 | TRBV27 | - | CASKTSGPKYEQYF | TGTGCCAGCAAGACTAGCGGACCTAAGTACGAGCAGTACTTC
TRBJ2-5 | - | TRBV7-7 | - | CASSLRMASQETQYF | TGTGCCAGCAGCTTAAGGATGGCCTCCCAAGAGACCCAGTACTTC
TRBJ2-2 | - | TRBV5-1 | - | CASSPVTLEQGGGKHRELFF | TGCGCCAGCAGCCCTGTGACCCTTGAACAGGGCGGGGGCAAGCACCGGGAGCTGTTTTTT
TRBJ2-5 | TRBD2 | TRBV28 | - | CASSPGTSGSETQYF | TGTGCCAGCAGTCCTGGGACTAGCGGGAGTGAGACCCAGTACTTC
TRBJ1-1 | TRBD1 | TRBV19 | - | CASSRQGARTEAFF | TGTGCCAGTAGTCGACAGGGGGCTCGGACTGAAGCTTTCTTT
TRBJ1-2 | TRBD1 | TRBV27 | - | CASSLNRDRGYGYTF | TGTGCCAGCAGTTTAAACCGGGACAGGGGCTATGGCTACACCTTC
TRBJ2-5 | - | TRBV4-1 | - | CASSQVGLETQYF | TGCGCCAGCAGCCAAGTGGGCCTGGAGACCCAGTACTTC
TRBJ2-7 | TRBD2 | TRBV29-1 | - | CSVAKGLAGGDRAYEQYF | TGCAGCGTTGCTAAGGGACTAGCGGGAGGGGACAGAGCCTACGAGCAGTACTTC
TRBJ2-3 | - | TRBV27 | - | CASSTQGGPDTQYF | TGTGCCAGCAGTACACAGGGAGGTCCGGATACGCAGTATTTT
TRBJ2-5 | - | TRBV18 | - | CASSHQGGLETQYF | TGTGCCAGCTCACATCAGGGGGGGCTGGAGACCCAGTACTTC
TRBJ2-1 | - | TRBV9 | - | CASSHRPMSNNEQFF | TGTGCCAGCAGCCACAGGCCCATGAGTAACAATGAGCAGTTCTTC
TRBJ2-1 | TRBD2 | TRBV7-6 | - | CASSSGLGNEQFF | TGTGCCAGCAGCTCGGGACTAGGCAATGAGCAGTTCTTC
TRBJ2-7 | - | TRBV7-6 | once | CASSPPKTGYEQYF | TGTGCCAGCAGCCCGCCGAAGACAGGCTACGAGCAGTACTTC
TRBJ1-1 | - | TRBV7-2 | once | CASNQYGPPGREGNTEAFF | TGTGCCAGCAACCAATATGGTCCCCCCGGAAGGGAGGGGAACACTGAAGCTTTCTTT
TRBJ2-2 | TRBD2 | TRBV27 | - | CASRISRGLAGDELFF | TGTGCCAGCAGGATTTCCCGAGGACTAGCGGGAGACGAGCTGTTTTTT
TRBJ2-3 | - | TRBV25-1 | - | CASSEWTGNTQYF | TGTGCCAGCAGTGAATGGACGGGAAATACGCAGTATTTT
TRBJ1-2 | TRBD1 | TRBV4-3 | - | CASSPDRGSYGYTF | TGCGCCAGCAGCCCTGACAGGGGAAGCTATGGCTACACCTTC
TRBJ2-7 | TRBD1 | TRBV29-1 | - | CSVRTGDTYEQYF | TGCAGCGTCCGGACAGGAGATACCTACGAGCAGTACTTC
TRBJ1-1 | - | TRBV15 | - | CATSREENTEAFF | TGTGCCACCAGCAGAGAGGAGAACACTGAAGCTTTCTTT
TRBJ2-7 | - | TRBV7-2 | - | CASSRLGIYEQYF | TGTGCCAGCAGCCGCCTCGGCATATACGAGCAGTACTTC
TRBJ2-5 | - | TRBV4-1 | - | CASSPTSRQETQYF | TGCGCCAGCAGTCCGACAAGCCGCCAAGAGACCCAGTACTTC
TRBJ2-3 | TRBD2 | TRBV11-2 | - | CASRASGLGDTQYF | TGTGCCAGCAGGGCTAGCGGGTTGGGGGATACGCAGTATTTT
TRBJ2-1 | - | TRBV10-3 | - | CAISQGGDYNEQFF | TGTGCCATCAGCCAAGGAGGGGACTACAATGAGCAGTTCTTC
TRBJ2-7 | TRBD2 | TRBV7-9 | once | CASSVSGRDYEQYF | TGTGCCAGCAGCGTTAGCGGGAGGGACTACGAGCAGTACTTC